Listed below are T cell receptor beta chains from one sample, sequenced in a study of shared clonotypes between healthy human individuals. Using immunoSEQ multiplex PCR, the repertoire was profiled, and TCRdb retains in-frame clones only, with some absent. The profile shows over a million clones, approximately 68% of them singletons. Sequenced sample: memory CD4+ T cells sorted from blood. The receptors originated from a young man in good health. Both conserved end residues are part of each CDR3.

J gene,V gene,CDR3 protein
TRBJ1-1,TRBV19,CASSSQTPNTEAFF
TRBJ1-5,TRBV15,CATSRDHSGEGQPQHF
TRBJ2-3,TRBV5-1,CASSPDRTKYTDTQYF
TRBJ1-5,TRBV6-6,CASRPDRSNQPQHF
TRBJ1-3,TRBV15,CATRQGIEPGNTIYF
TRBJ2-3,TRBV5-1,CASSLGPAGGPNTQYF
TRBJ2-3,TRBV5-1,CASSTYTSGRTDTQYF
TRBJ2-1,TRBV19,CASSIRTGEDEQFF
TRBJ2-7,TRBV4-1,CASSQPTSGRQRWEQYF
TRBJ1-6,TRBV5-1,CASSLLADRGAPLHF
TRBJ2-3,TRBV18,CASSPPIGASTDTQYF
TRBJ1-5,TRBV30,CAWSVKGPGGLQPQHF
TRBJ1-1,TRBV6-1,CASILIGGAFF
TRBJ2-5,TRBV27,CASSRDLNYRETQYF
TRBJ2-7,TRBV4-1,CASSYTGPPADEQYF
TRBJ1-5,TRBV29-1,CSVGQGRRWPQHF
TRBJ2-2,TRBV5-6,CASSLLLRDGELFF
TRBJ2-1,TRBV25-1,CASSESRQVSYNEQFF
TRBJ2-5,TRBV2,CASSLDRGIETQYF
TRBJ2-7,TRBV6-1,CASSTGAVLGQYF
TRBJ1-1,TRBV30,CAWSSYSGGTEAFF
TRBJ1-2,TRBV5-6,CASSLRAGVTGYTF
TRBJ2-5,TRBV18,CASSPQSRNYQETQYF
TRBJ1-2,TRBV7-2,CASSLDAVDYGYTF
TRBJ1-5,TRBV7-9,CASSLGGRQPQHF
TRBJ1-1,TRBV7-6,CASSLDPQGQNTEAFF
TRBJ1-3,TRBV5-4,CASSLDLNSGNTIYF
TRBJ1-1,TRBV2,CASNLRQVPNTEAFF
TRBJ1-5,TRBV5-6,CASSQGTGGHQPQHF
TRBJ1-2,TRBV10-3,CAISINPTSNYGYTF
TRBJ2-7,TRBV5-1,CASSFGLESYEQYF
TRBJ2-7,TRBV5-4,CASSLGGKPYEQYF
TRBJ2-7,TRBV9,CASSPRGSSYEQYF
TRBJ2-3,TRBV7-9,CASSVRSRVTDTQYF
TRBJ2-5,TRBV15,CATSRGTSGGGETQYF
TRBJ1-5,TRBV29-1,CSVGIQGNNQPQHF
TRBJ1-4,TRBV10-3,CAIAGSTNEKLFF
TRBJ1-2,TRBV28,CASMSGYGYTF
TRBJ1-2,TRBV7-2,CASSLMLGQNYGYTF
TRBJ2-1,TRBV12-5,CASGFSLGLAGGNNEQFF
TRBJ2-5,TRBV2,CASSTLRQTQYF
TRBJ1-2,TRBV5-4,CASSPSSNYGYTF
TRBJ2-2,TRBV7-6,CASSLEGRVDTGELFF
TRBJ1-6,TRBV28,CASNGALRDSPLHF
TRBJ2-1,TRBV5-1,CASSPGGYEYNEQFF
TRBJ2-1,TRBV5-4,CASSLGTLDNEQFF
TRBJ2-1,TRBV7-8,CASSLILAGKIF
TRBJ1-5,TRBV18,CASSPGGEYNQPQHF
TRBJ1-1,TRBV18,CASSVRQGTAEAFF
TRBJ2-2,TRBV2,CASSASGGANTGELFF
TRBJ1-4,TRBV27,CASSLSGVGKLFF
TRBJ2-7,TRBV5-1,CASGRGLAGGKEQYF
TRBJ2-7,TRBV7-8,CASSLGYRAYEQYF
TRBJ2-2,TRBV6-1,CATPPGATGELFF